Listed below are T cell receptor beta chains from one sample, sequenced in a study of siplizumab effects on memory and regulatory T cells. Data came from immunoSEQ multiplex PCR; TCRdb stores just in-frame clones and leaves some out. The sample includes about 100,000 clones, around 94% of them seen just once. Input material: non-Treg CD4+ T cells sorted from blood. These receptors were obtained from a human donor in good health. Both conserved end residues are part of each CDR3. The D gene is left open where the match is weak. Clone size is given for some rows only: seen once, a few or many times, or a class if the clone is expanded.

D gene,clone size,J gene,V gene,CDR3 protein,CDR3 DNA
.,.,TRBJ1-1,TRBV6-1,CASSKPPQMNTEAFF,TGTGCCAGCAGTAAGCCCCCGCAGATGAACACTGAAGCTTTCTTT
.,.,TRBJ2-7,TRBV5-8,CASSLERFAFKDEQYF,TGTGCCAGCAGCTTGGAAAGGTTTGCGTTCAAGGACGAGCAGTACTTC
TRBD2,.,TRBJ2-1,TRBV2,CASTASGVYGGQFF,TGTGCCAGCACGGCTAGCGGGGTCTATGGTGGGCAGTTCTTC
.,once,TRBJ2-1,TRBV28,CASTRDLYNEQFF,TGTGCCAGCACCCGGGACTTATACAATGAGCAGTTCTTC
TRBD2,.,TRBJ2-5,TRBV25-1,CASSDNSGRETQYF,TGTGCCAGCAGTGATAATAGCGGGCGAGAGACCCAGTACTTC
.,.,TRBJ1-1,TRBV2,CASKRVHTEAFF,TGTGCCAGCAAGAGGGTTCACACTGAAGCTTTCTTT
.,once,TRBJ2-7,TRBV5-6,CASSFGPGRAEEQYF,TGTGCCAGCAGCTTTGGTCCGGGCAGGGCAGAGGAGCAGTACTTC
TRBD1,.,TRBJ2-7,TRBV5-1,CASSLATGVLLGYEQYF,TGCGCCAGCAGCTTGGCTACAGGGGTATTGTTGGGATACGAGCAGTACTTC
.,.,TRBJ2-7,TRBV18,CASSPMGPPTRGYEQYF,TGTGCCAGCTCACCAATGGGACCCCCGACTAGAGGTTACGAGCAGTACTTC
.,.,TRBJ2-1,TRBV7-3,CASSPRWGNEQFF,TGTGCCAGCAGCCCCCGTTGGGGAAATGAGCAGTTCTTC